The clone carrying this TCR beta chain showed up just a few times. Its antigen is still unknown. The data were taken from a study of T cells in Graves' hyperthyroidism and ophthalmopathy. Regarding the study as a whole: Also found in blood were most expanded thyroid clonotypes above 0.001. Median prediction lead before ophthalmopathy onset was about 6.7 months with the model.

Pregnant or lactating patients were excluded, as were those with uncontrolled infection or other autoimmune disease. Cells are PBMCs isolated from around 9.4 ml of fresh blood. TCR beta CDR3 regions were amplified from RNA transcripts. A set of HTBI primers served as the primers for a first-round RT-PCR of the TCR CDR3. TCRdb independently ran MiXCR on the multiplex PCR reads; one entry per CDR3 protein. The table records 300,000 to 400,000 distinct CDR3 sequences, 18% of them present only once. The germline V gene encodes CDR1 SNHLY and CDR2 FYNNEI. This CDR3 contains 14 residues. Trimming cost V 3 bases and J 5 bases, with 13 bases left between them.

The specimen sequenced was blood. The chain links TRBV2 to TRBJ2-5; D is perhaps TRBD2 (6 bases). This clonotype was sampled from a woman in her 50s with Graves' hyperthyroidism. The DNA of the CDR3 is TGTGCCAGCAGTGATTCCCCAGGGAGGGAGACCCAGTACTTC. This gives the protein CASSDSPGRETQYF.